A selection of T cell receptor beta chains follows, all from one sample in a study of T cells in localized non-small cell lung cancer. Sequenced by immunoSEQ multiplex PCR; TCRdb stores in-frame clones only, minus some. This sample carries 50,000 to 75,000 clones, 90% to 95% of them seen once, and the ten largest clones take 20%. This specimen consisted of peripheral blood, obtained before any cancer treatment. These receptors all stem from a man aged 40 to 75 with stage I lung adenocarcinoma. Both conserved end residues are part of each CDR3. Each record gives: V gene, CDR3 protein.

v_call: TRBV7-2; cdr3_aa: CASSFADGSYEQYF
v_call: TRBV28; cdr3_aa: CASTPQGGGPRETQYF
v_call: TRBV30; cdr3_aa: CAWGQGGEAFF
v_call: TRBV5-1; cdr3_aa: CASSRRGEGSPLHF
v_call: TRBV6-1; cdr3_aa: CASSEINRGDEQYF
v_call: TRBV4-3; cdr3_aa: CASSQDRSSGVTDTQYF
v_call: TRBV6-1; cdr3_aa: CASRQDTSTDTQYF
v_call: TRBV12-5; cdr3_aa: CASGLVNNEQFF
v_call: TRBV5-4; cdr3_aa: CASSIGIEAFF
v_call: TRBV6-6; cdr3_aa: CASSPTVNNQPQHF
v_call: TRBV19; cdr3_aa: CASSIAQGAFNQPQHF
v_call: TRBV7-9; cdr3_aa: CASSPLGAVSPLHF
v_call: TRBV11-2; cdr3_aa: CASSLAPGIYGYTF
v_call: TRBV28; cdr3_aa: CASSANRNYGYTF
v_call: TRBV14; cdr3_aa: CASSRGAWNEQFF
v_call: TRBV7-3; cdr3_aa: CASSLGGQDTQYF
v_call: TRBV7-7; cdr3_aa: CASSLGLGAGRSNEQFF
v_call: TRBV5-4; cdr3_aa: CASSRWEGTEAFF
v_call: TRBV6-6; cdr3_aa: CASRTSGGTYEQYF
v_call: TRBV27; cdr3_aa: CASSFLGRRSYEQYF
v_call: TRBV4-2; cdr3_aa: CASSQVPGQTNTEAFF
v_call: TRBV29-1; cdr3_aa: CSVVLAGDLETQYF
v_call: TRBV6-1; cdr3_aa: CASSEAGGRPYEQYF
v_call: TRBV4-1; cdr3_aa: CASSQAWLAGVGGVEQYF
v_call: TRBV28; cdr3_aa: CASSPRGGANTEAFF
v_call: TRBV7-9; cdr3_aa: CASSLRAGGSYEQYF
v_call: TRBV7-2; cdr3_aa: CASSSTSGRAGEQYF
v_call: TRBV5-6; cdr3_aa: CASSGLAGVYEQYF
v_call: TRBV11-3; cdr3_aa: CASSLGLAENTGELFF
v_call: TRBV12-5; cdr3_aa: CASGLSGTDTQYF
v_call: TRBV15; cdr3_aa: CATSGRGQPSYNEQFF
v_call: TRBV4-1; cdr3_aa: CASSQDAREGLYEQYF
v_call: TRBV2; cdr3_aa: CASSDGQGAFGANVLTF
v_call: TRBV19; cdr3_aa: CASGREKLFF
v_call: TRBV6-5; cdr3_aa: CASSYSRGVDEQYF
v_call: TRBV11-2; cdr3_aa: CASSPVGAGGTYEQYF
v_call: TRBV6-1; cdr3_aa: CASRDYEQYF
v_call: TRBV7-6; cdr3_aa: CASSPKGQGDEQYF
v_call: TRBV5-1; cdr3_aa: CASSPGQGIATGELFF
v_call: TRBV5-6; cdr3_aa: CASSLGLAAAYEQYF
v_call: TRBV20-1; cdr3_aa: CSANGPPQHF
v_call: TRBV6-1; cdr3_aa: CASRRAGKETQYF
v_call: TRBV27; cdr3_aa: CASSYKGRGDTQYF
v_call: TRBV5-6; cdr3_aa: CASSLSLAPWAYNEQFF
v_call: TRBV27; cdr3_aa: CASWTGLGANVLTF
v_call: TRBV6-4; cdr3_aa: CASSRGRGDTQYF
v_call: TRBV11-3; cdr3_aa: CASSPVTAGELFF
v_call: TRBV28; cdr3_aa: CASSLQNTEAFF
v_call: TRBV30; cdr3_aa: CAGSGQGFEQYF
v_call: TRBV4-3; cdr3_aa: CASSQGRIAGELFF
v_call: TRBV6-1; cdr3_aa: CASSEAPTYEQYF
v_call: TRBV19; cdr3_aa: CASRGVVAEAFF
v_call: TRBV7-9; cdr3_aa: CASSQGGPNYGYTF
v_call: TRBV13; cdr3_aa: CASSSRQTGTEAFF
v_call: TRBV13; cdr3_aa: CASSLKGTHYGYTF
v_call: TRBV27; cdr3_aa: CASSFSVNTEAFF